Listed below are T cell receptor beta chains from one sample, sequenced in a study of blood T cells in healthy people across ages. TCRdb processed the 5' RACE reads anew with MiXCR; each CDR3 protein has one entry. Found here are under 850,000 distinct CDR3 sequences, under 40% of them singletons; the top ten hold 10% to 15%. The sequenced material came from blood. The source of these receptors is a man aged 18 to 30 in good health. CDR3s include the opening cysteine and the closing phenylalanine or tryptophan. The order of the fields is CDR3 protein, V gene, CDR3 length.

CDR3: CASSHSLPCGEPHYEQYF
V: TRBV3-1
length: 18

CDR3: CASSSRVGTGIYEQYF
V: TRBV7-6
length: 16

CDR3: CASSLVLLPSSYNEQFF
V: TRBV11-2
length: 17

CDR3: CASSAPGTGAEAFF
V: TRBV7-2
length: 14

CDR3: CSAQWAGGTDTQYF
V: TRBV20-1
length: 14

CDR3: CASRWTGREAFF
V: TRBV12-3/TRBV12-4
length: 12

CDR3: CASSPSTDQPQHF
V: TRBV12-3/TRBV12-4
length: 13

CDR3: CASSSTGWDTQYF
V: TRBV27
length: 13

CDR3: CSARTRPYNSPLHF
V: TRBV20-1
length: 14

CDR3: CASTFSPNEKLFF
V: TRBV5-1
length: 13

CDR3: CASSSGTEGSPLHF
V: TRBV12-3/TRBV12-4
length: 14

CDR3: CSAHGLAGRDAQYF
V: TRBV20-1
length: 14

CDR3: CASSQERGPDQPQHF
V: TRBV4-3
length: 15

CDR3: CASSQPASRARLPQETQYF
V: TRBV6-1
length: 19

CDR3: CASSRGQGINEQFF
V: TRBV3-1
length: 14

CDR3: CSARVDSSEQYF
V: TRBV20-1
length: 12

CDR3: CSAQLAGGRKDTQYF
V: TRBV20-1
length: 15

CDR3: CASNLRLAGGPRTQYF
V: TRBV4-3
length: 16

CDR3: CAISEKLGQGAITGELFF
V: TRBV10-3
length: 18

CDR3: CASSQDRSAGEDGYTF
V: TRBV4-2
length: 16

CDR3: CASSSGTGVYNEQFF
V: TRBV6-5
length: 15

CDR3: CAGGNGANVLTF
V: TRBV28
length: 12

CDR3: CASNPYSHSYNEQYF
V: TRBV7-2
length: 15

CDR3: CASSLRAGEYNEQFF
V: TRBV7-2
length: 15

CDR3: CASSLEAGQNTEAFF
V: TRBV5-1
length: 15

CDR3: CATSDSTKRDSTDRQYF
V: TRBV24-1
length: 17

CDR3: CASSRVDYNSPLHF
V: TRBV5-6
length: 14